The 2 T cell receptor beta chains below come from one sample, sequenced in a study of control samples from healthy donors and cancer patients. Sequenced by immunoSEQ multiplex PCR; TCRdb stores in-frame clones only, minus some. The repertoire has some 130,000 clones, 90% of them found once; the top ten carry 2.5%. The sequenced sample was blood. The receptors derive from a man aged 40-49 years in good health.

The CDR3 nucleotides are TGTGCCAGCAGCCCCGAGGTTTGGCAGGTCGGGGATGGCTACACCTTC. This gives the protein CASSPEVWQVGDGYTF. V is TRBV7-2 and J is TRBJ1-2, with D unclear. The germline gives CDR1 SGHTA, CDR2 FQGNSA. The CDR3 length is 16 residues. V was clipped by 5 bases and J by 6 bases, with 22 bases between them.

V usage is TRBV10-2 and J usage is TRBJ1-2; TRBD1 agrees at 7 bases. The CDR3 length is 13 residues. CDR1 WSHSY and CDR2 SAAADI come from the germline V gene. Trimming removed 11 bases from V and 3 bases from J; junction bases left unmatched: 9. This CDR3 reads CAAQGTEDYGYTF. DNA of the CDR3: TGCGCCGCACAGGGGACTGAGGACTATGGCTACACCTTC.